This TCR beta chain was recovered during a study of blood T cell repertoires in COVID-19. The overall study: Acute-phase and convalescent COVID-19 samples originated in the United States, Italy and Spain. T cells, B-cell-depleted T cells, or PBMCs supplied cDNA or gDNA.

Per the original methods: Cell counts per sample came from amplifying reference gene primers. TCRdb's table, derived via immunoSEQ multiplex PCR, lists solely in-frame clones and lacks some. V and J calls plus clone size are reproduced from that table; the DNA served to infer D and trimming. The sample has 93,000 or so clones, roughly nine tenths seen once. From germline, CDR1 is LNHDA and CDR2 SQIVND (reference sequence). V was pared by 6 bases and J by 9 bases, with 18 bases between. CDR3 length equals 14 residues. Sequencing was carried out using peripheral blood. This receptor was identified in a human donor in a cohort sampled during active COVID-19. This rearrangement joins TRBV19 to TRBJ1-5; D may be TRBD1 (6 bases). The CDR3 loop is CASRPRDIPSPQHF. The CDR3 nucleotides read TGTGCCAGTAGGCCCCGGGACATCCCATCGCCCCAGCATTTT.